This T cell receptor beta chain was recovered during a study of blood T cell repertoires in COVID-19. V shed 3 bases and J shed 1 base, with 8 bases lying between them. The germline V gene has CDR1 KGHSH and CDR2 LQKENI. The CDR3 totals 14 residues. TCRdb's copy holds only in-frame clones and misses some; the assay was immunoSEQ multiplex PCR. Among some 300,000 clones listed, nearly 90% were seen once. V is TRBV18 and J is TRBJ2-3; D is unresolved. The sequence derives from a woman younger than 45 with COVID-19, enrolled during active disease. Sequenced material: peripheral blood. The CDR3 DNA is TGTGCCAGCTCACCGACGCGGCGCACAGATACGCAGTATTTT. Translated: CASSPTRRTDTQYF. The entire variable domain, with the rest obtained from reference TRBV18 and TRBJ2-3, is as follows: NAGVMQNPRHLVRRRGQEARLRCSPMKGHSHVYWYRQLPEEGLKFMVYLQKENIIDESGMPKERFSAEFPKEGPSILRIQQVVRGDSAAYFCASSPTRRTDTQYFGPGTRLTVL.